A single sample is the source of the 5 T cell receptor beta chains below, sequenced in a study of cytomegalovirus exposure and HLA in healthy donors. Use of 60 Vbeta and 13 Jbeta primers characterized the PCR. Generated by immunoSEQ multiplex PCR, the TCRdb table keeps only in-frame clones and is missing some. This table has about 84,000 clones, around three fifths appearing once. The sequenced sample consisted of PBMCs. Every receptor here comes from a woman between 40 and 50 years old in good health and CMV-seropositive.

V usage is TRBV29-1 and J usage is TRBJ2-3, with TRBD2 matching over 8 bases. J gave up 0 bases and V 1 base, and 6 bases lay outside the gene matches. The CDR3 sequence is 16 residues long. Per the germline V gene, CDR1 is SQVTM and CDR2 is ANQGSEA. CDR3 amino acids: CSVEGLSGTSTDTQYF. For the CDR3, the DNA is TGCAGCGTTGAAGGACTTAGCGGGACTAGCACAGATACGCAGTATTTT.

This chain connects TRBV7-2 to TRBJ2-5; 7 bases are a match to TRBD2. After removal of 6 bases from V and 0 bases from J, the junction contained 16 bases not matched to a gene. Germline V gene lookup returns CDR1 SGHTA and CDR2 FQGNSA. The CDR3 covers 18 residues. The CDR3 loop is CASRGEGQGRTHQETQYF. The CDR3 DNA is TGTGCCAGCAGGGGGGAGGGGCAGGGAAGAACTCACCAAGAGACCCAGTACTTC.

Only a few counts were recorded for this clone. The chain couples TRBV7-2 to TRBJ2-5, with 7 nucleotides matching TRBD2. The CDR3 has 16 residues. The germline V gene has CDR1 SGHTA and CDR2 FQGNSA. V was pared by 4 bases and J by 7 bases, with 15 bases of the junction left unmatched. DNA of the CDR3: TGTGCCAGCAGCTCCCCTCTCGAAGCGGGAAGGGGGACCCAGTACTTC. Protein product: CASSSPLEAGRGTQYF.

The chain recombines TRBV6-1 with TRBJ1-1; no clear D. This CDR3 is 14 amino acids long. V lost 2 bases to trimming and J lost 4 bases, with 11 bases between them. Per germline, CDR1 MNHNS and CDR2 SASEGT. The CDR3 spells CASSEFPGSTEAFF. CDR3 coding DNA: TGTGCCAGCAGTGAATTCCCGGGTTCCACTGAAGCTTTCTTT.

The chain's CDR3 is CASSLGLDEAFF. The CDR3 bases are TGTGCCAGTAGTCTTGGACTGGATGAAGCTTTCTTT. The chain carries TRBV19 and TRBJ1-1; D uncertain. CDR3 length equals 12 residues. V lost 5 bases and J lost 7, with 11 bases in between. From germline, CDR1 is LNHDA and CDR2 SQIVND (reference sequence).